Below are 3 T cell receptor beta chains sequenced from a single sample in a study of cytomegalovirus exposure and HLA in healthy donors. PCR employed 60 Vbeta and 13 Jbeta primers. The table came from immunoSEQ multiplex PCR; TCRdb's copy has only in-frame clones and leaves some out. The sample lists 150,000 to 200,000 clones, almost 80% occurring once. Specimen: PBMCs. Source of these receptors: a man between 18 and 29 years old in good health and CMV-seropositive.

The V call is TRBV30, the J call TRBJ1-6; 9 nucleotides agree with TRBD1. V lost 0 bases, J lost 4 bases, and 1 base stayed unmatched. The CDR3 runs 15 residues. CDR1 is GTSNPN, CDR2 SVGIG, per germline (reference sequence). Here the CDR3 DNA reads TGTGCCTGGAGTGTAGGACAGGGGTATAATTCACCCCTCCACTTT. Encoded protein: CAWSVGQGYNSPLHF. Full variable domain (outside the CDR3, taken from reference TRBV30 and TRBJ1-6): SQTIHQWPATLVQPVGSPLSLECTVEGTSNPNLYWYRQAAGRGLQLLFYSVGIGQISSEVPQNLSASRPQDRQFILSSKKLLLSDSGFYLCAWSVGQGYNSPLHFGNGTRLTVT.

CDR3 nucleotide sequence: TGCGCCAGCAGTCAATGCGGCAATCAGCCCCAGCATTTT. Translation: CASSQCGNQPQHF. The chain has TRBV23-1 and TRBJ1-5; D call uncertain. TRBV23-1 is treated as an ORF (open reading frame) with a function not yet certain. Between the trimmed V and J ends, which lost 1 base and 2 bases, there was a span of 3 bases. This CDR3 spans 13 amino acids.

V gene TRBV7-9 combines with J gene TRBJ1-5; the D gene is possibly TRBD1 (5 bases). The germline gives CDR1 SEHNR, CDR2 FQNEAQ (reference sequence). Trimming took off 4 bases at V and 3 bases at J, with 16 bases between the two ends. This CDR3 region has 16 residues. The CDR3, as DNA: TGTGCCAGCAGCTCAAACCACAGGTGGCCCAATCAGCCCCAGCATTTT. Amino acids: CASSSNHRWPNQPQHF. The full variable domain, with the rest looked up from reference TRBV7-9 and TRBJ1-5, is DTGVSQNPRHKITKRGQNVTFRCDPISEHNRLYWYRQTLGQGPEFLTYFQNEAQLEKSRLLSDRFSAERPKGSFSTLEIQRTEQGDSAMYLCASSSNHRWPNQPQHFGDGTRLSIL.